This T cell receptor beta chain is from a study of blood T cells in healthy people across ages (dated by TCRdb to between 2014 and 2017). Turning to the overall study: In model experiments, template switching captured roughly one uniquely barcoded TCR beta cDNA molecule for every two T cells. The study measured age-related changes in TCR beta repertoire diversity using deep sequencing normalized with unique cDNA molecular identifiers. Four age groups were formed from the donors: young (average approximately 16 years), middle-aged (less than 40), aged (under 70) and long-lived (more than 75). To avoid experimental bias, donors of different ages were distributed randomly across sequencing lanes. Two additional independent replicas of 1 million unique cDNA reads from the same blood draw were analyzed for two donors (one aged 18 to 29 and one aged 80 or older). Points the paper makes about the study in general: As age increased, observed TCR beta diversity per million T cells dropped in a roughly linear way, and a significant reduction was already evident by age about 40. Because the CMV infection status of the donors was unknown, age-related changes in expanded clonotypes may potentially have been confounded. Estimates of total diversity based on one million sequenced T cells were considered lower bounds and underestimates. The long-lived group showed more naive CD4+ T cells, fewer expanded clones and increased TCR diversity than the aged group, suggesting age selection. Because profiling used bulk unsorted PBMCs, naive and antigen-experienced compartments could not be compared conclusively. A strong correlation was found between observed TCR beta diversity and the percentage of naive T cells measured by flow cytometry.

The roughly 38 donors, aged about 6 to 95 years, were systemically healthy Caucasian individuals from Russia. Each donor gave around 9 milliliters of peripheral blood, collected into EDTA-treated Vacutainer tubes. Ficoll-Paque density-gradient centrifugation was used to isolate PBMCs, with at least 6.5 million per sample. Total RNA was extracted from PBMCs with Trizol reagent, with at least 6 micrograms obtained per sample. Naive CD45RAhigh/CD27high T cell percentages were measured by flow cytometry on a PBMC aliquot from every donor. Library preparation employed 5' RACE. Sequenced on an Illumina HiSeq 2500. The second PCR ran for roughly 7 to 12 cycles and used a J-beta primer mix along with a sample-barcoded 5' primer. A template-switch 5' adaptor carrying 12 random nucleotides introduced a unique molecular identifier onto each TCR beta cDNA molecule. Each sample yielded at least 2.5 million CDR3-containing paired-end reads. All of the RNA was converted into first-strand cDNA using the Mint cDNA synthesis kit, with a TRBC-specific oligonucleotide serving as the primer. Following uracil-DNA glycosylase treatment, all cDNA underwent a first 18-cycle PCR with the universal primers M1SS and BC2_uni_R. In the original analysis: For normalization, 1 million high-quality reads were randomly selected from each sample, with every read carrying a distinct molecular identifier. Instead of being binned into consensus sequences, reads that shared molecular identifiers were thrown out. CDR3 identification, clonotype clustering and error correction used MiTCR with a Q25 quality threshold and the strictest error-elimination algorithm. A nonparametric unseen species model with Euler transformation was used to estimate a lower bound on total TCR beta diversity. TCRdb reprocessing: public reads trimmed at Q25 with fastp, clones called with MiXCR, in-frame beta chains kept. Rows are combined by CDR3 protein, so each entry shows the most common genes and DNA. V and J calls and clone size were set by TCRdb, not the authors. Within this sample are roughly 1.5 million distinct CDR3 sequences, with 35% to 45% of them counted one time only. The biggest ten clones account for more than 4% of the sample.

Spanning cysteine to phenylalanine, the CDR3 consists of 14 amino acids. Solely the CDR3 DNA is kept, with 42 bases framed from the first base. The germline V gene yields ENHRY for CDR1 and SYGVKD for CDR2. Clipping removes 10 bases from V and 5 bases from J, with 9 as the unmatched junction base count. Note on this clonotype: Its recognized antigen is unknown. No qualities accompany the bases; no much larger clone lies one base away.

This TCR was recovered from a woman between 18 and 30 years old in good health. Source material: blood. Rearrangement joined TRBV10-3 to TRBJ2-3; a stretch of 10 junction bases matches TRBD1. The sequenced DNA: TGTGCCACCTCCGGGACAGGGGCTGGAGATACGCAGTATTTT. This encodes CATSGTGAGDTQYF.